Below, 13 T cell receptor beta chains from the same sample are listed, as sequenced in a study of glioma-infiltrating T cells. TCR alpha and beta CDR3 regions were amplified from RNA using iRepertoire nested multiplex PCR. MiXCR, applied by TCRdb to the multiplex PCR reads, yields one record per CDR3 protein. The table includes 95,000 to 110,000 distinct CDR3 sequences, around 30% detected once. Source material: glioma tissue, nonneoplastic brain tissue, or PBMCs (not recorded which). Receptors were obtained from a human donor with low-grade glioma or glioblastoma, undergoing nonglioma brain surgery, or in good health (not recorded which).

Turning to this clonotype: A much larger clone lies one base from this, so it may be a read error. The rearrangement uses TRBV20-1 and TRBJ2-3; the D gene could be TRBD1 or TRBD2 (6 bases each). The CDR3 covers 17 residues. Germline V gene lookup returns CDR1 DFQATT and CDR2 SNEGSKA (reference sequence). This CDR3 reads CIAPIFGGSLSTDTQYF. Written as DNA, the CDR3 is TGCATTGCACCCATATTCGGGGGCTCCCTAAGCACAGATACGCAGTATTTT.

This clonotype was seen a few times. The genes are TRBV5-1 and TRBJ2-5; tentative D call: TRBD2 (6 bases). In germline, CDR1 is SGHRS, CDR2 YFSETQ. The CDR3 has 13 amino acids. V was pared by 4 bases and J by 1 base, with 8 bases between. The CDR3 coding sequence is TGCGCCAGCAGCGTGGGGGGCCAAGAGACCCAGTACTTC. It translates to CASSVGGQETQYF.

The chain links TRBV7-9 to TRBJ2-6; TRBD2 matches 8 bases. V gave up 8 bases and J gave up 2 bases; unmatched junction bases: 8. Germline V gives CDR1 SEHNR, CDR2 FQNEAQ (reference sequence). The CDR3 is 16 amino acids. The CDR3 protein is CASSLAGNPGANVLTF. In DNA, the CDR3 is TGTGCCAGCTCGTTAGCGGGGAACCCTGGGGCCAACGTCCTGACTTTC.

This clonotype has a count of ten or more. The DNA of the CDR3 is TGTGCCAGCAGTGAACGGGTCCTTTATGGCTACACCTTC. Encoded protein: CASSERVLYGYTF. The chain has TRBV2 and TRBJ1-2; D is ambiguous. The CDR3 extends over 13 amino acids. The germline gives CDR1 SNHLY, CDR2 FYNNEI. Deletions cut 2 bases from V and 5 bases from J, with 9 bases between.

This clonotype was counted ten times or more. The chain combines TRBV20-1 with TRBJ2-3; D may match TRBD1 or TRBD2 (5 bases each). Trimming pared 6 bases from V and 4 bases from J, leaving 17 bases between. The V gene's germline CDR1 is DFQATT and CDR2 SNEGSKA (reference sequence). CDR3 size: 14 residues. CDR3 sequence: CSAPSGGRADTQYF. In DNA, the CDR3 is TGCAGTGCCCCCAGTGGGGGACGGGCAGATACGCAGTATTTT.

A note on this clonotype: A read error may be the cause here, since a much bigger clone is one base away. The rearrangement uses TRBV27 and TRBJ2-1; TRBD1 matches 8 bases. Germline V gene lookup returns CDR1 MNHEY and CDR2 SMNVEV (reference sequence). There are 14 residues in the CDR3. The CDR3 loop reads CASSLGQGLGEQLF. CDR3 bases: TGTGCCAGCAGCCTCGGACAGGGCCTCGGTGAGCAGCTCTTC.

This clonotype was counted at least ten times. The chain recombines TRBV6-1 with TRBJ2-7; TRBD1 matches at 9 bases. Trimming removed 5 bases from V and 6 bases from J; junction bases left unmatched: 8. This CDR3 has 14 amino acids. From germline, CDR1 is MNHNS and CDR2 SASEGT. CDR3: CASSSPLTGGEQYF. In DNA, the CDR3 is TGTGCCAGCAGTTCTCCCTTGACAGGGGGCGAGCAGTACTTC.

The chain links TRBV4-1 to TRBJ2-1; D gene unclear. V dropped 0 bases and J dropped 3 bases, with 6 bases sitting between them. The germline gives CDR1 MGHRA, CDR2 YSYEKL. The CDR3 loop spans 14 amino acids. In DNA, the CDR3 is TGCGCCAGCAGCCAAGATGGCAGCTACAATGAGCAGTTCTTC. Translation gives CASSQDGSYNEQFF.

The rearrangement joins TRBV3-1 to TRBJ2-3; D might be TRBD1 (6 bases). The CDR3 is made up of 15 amino acids. Per germline, CDR1 LGHDT and CDR2 YNNKEL (reference sequence). Trimming pared 1 base from V and 6 bases from J, leaving 14 bases between. The CDR3, as DNA: TGTGCCAGCAGCCAAGGCGGCACAGGGTCGGATACGCAGTATTTT. It yields the protein CASSQGGTGSDTQYF.

In this sample, this clonotype turned up many times. V is TRBV3-1 and J is TRBJ1-2; TRBD1 agrees at 10 bases. V lost 3 bases to trimming and J lost 7 bases; unmatched junction nucleotides: 8. Germline-derived CDR1 and CDR2 are LGHDT and YNNKEL (reference sequence). The CDR3 loop spans 15 amino acids. The CDR3 is CASSHLGQGKSGYTF. The CDR3 nucleotides are TGTGCCAGCAGCCACCTGGGACAGGGGAAAAGTGGCTACACCTTC.

This clonotype appeared many times. V usage is TRBV20-1 and J usage is TRBJ1-5; maybe TRBD1 (5 bases). CDR1 and CDR2 (germline): DFQATT, SNEGSKA (reference sequence). Trimming stripped 5 bases from V and 0 bases from J, with 14 bases between. The CDR3 length is 15 residues. CDR3 residues: CSALRGENSNQPQHF. CDR3 bases: TGCAGTGCTCTGAGGGGTGAGAATAGCAATCAGCCCCAGCATTTT.

The V gene is TRBV2, the J gene TRBJ1-6; perhaps TRBD1 as D (5 bases). The germline V gene has CDR1 SNHLY and CDR2 FYNNEI. This CDR3 has 15 amino acids. The V end was cut by 3 bases, the J end by 9 bases, with 15 bases between. Written as DNA, the CDR3 is TGTGCCAGCAGTGATGAGGGGTTAGACGGTTCACCCCTCCACTTT. It translates to CASSDEGLDGSPLHF. Together with reference TRBV2 and TRBJ1-6, the CDR3 gives the full variable domain: EPEVTQTPSHQVTQMGQEVILRCVPISNHLYFYWYRQILGQKVEFLVSFYNNEISEKSEIFDDQFSVERPDGSNFTLKIRSTKLEDSAMYFCASSDEGLDGSPLHFGNGTRLTVT.

This clonotype was detected ten times or more. The chain is built from TRBV7-9 and TRBJ2-3; D possibly corresponds to TRBD2 (6 bases). Germline CDR1 SEHNR, CDR2 FQNEAQ (reference sequence). Trimming shortened V by 7 bases and J by 6 bases, and 17 bases separated the two germline ends. The CDR3 has 14 amino acids. CDR3 DNA sequence: TGTGCCAGCAACGACTGGCAGGAGGGGGATACGCAGTATTTT. The encoded protein is CASNDWQEGDTQYF.